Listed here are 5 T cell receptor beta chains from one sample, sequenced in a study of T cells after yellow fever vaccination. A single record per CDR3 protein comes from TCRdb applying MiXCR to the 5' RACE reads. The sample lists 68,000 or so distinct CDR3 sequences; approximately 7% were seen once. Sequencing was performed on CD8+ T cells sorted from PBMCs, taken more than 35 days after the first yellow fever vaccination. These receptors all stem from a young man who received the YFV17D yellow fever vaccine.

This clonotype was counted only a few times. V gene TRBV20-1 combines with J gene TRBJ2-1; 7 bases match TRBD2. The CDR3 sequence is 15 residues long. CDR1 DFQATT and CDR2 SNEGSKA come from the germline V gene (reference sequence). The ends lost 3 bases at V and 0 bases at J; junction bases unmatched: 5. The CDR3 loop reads CSARGLTHSYNEQFF. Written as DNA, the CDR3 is TGCAGTGCTAGGGGACTAACCCACTCCTACAATGAGCAGTTCTTC.

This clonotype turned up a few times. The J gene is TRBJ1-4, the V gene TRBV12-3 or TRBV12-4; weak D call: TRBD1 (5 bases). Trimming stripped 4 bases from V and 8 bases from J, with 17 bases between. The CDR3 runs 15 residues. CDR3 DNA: TGTGCCAGCAGTTCGGATTGGGGCTTCGGAGAAAAACTGTTTTTT. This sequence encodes CASSSDWGFGEKLFF.

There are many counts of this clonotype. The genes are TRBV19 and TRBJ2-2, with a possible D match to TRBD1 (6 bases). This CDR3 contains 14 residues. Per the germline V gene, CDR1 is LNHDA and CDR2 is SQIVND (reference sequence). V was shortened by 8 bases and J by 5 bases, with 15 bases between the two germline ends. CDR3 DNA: TGTGCCAGTGTGACGGACAGTAAGACCGGGGAGCTGTTTTTT. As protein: CASVTDSKTGELFF.

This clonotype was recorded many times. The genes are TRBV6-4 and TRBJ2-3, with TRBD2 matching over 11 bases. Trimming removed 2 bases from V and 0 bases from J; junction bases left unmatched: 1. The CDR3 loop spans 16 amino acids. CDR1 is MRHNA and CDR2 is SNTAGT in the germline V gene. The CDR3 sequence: CASSDLAGGSTDTQYF. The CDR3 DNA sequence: TGTGCCAGCAGTGACCTAGCGGGGGGTAGCACAGATACGCAGTATTTT.

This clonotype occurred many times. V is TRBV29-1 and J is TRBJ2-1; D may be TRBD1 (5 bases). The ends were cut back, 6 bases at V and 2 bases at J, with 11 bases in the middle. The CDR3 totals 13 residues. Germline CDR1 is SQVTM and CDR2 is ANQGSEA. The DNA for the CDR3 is TGCAGCGTCCGAGTCAGGGCCTACAATGAGCAGTTCTTC. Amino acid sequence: CSVRVRAYNEQFF.